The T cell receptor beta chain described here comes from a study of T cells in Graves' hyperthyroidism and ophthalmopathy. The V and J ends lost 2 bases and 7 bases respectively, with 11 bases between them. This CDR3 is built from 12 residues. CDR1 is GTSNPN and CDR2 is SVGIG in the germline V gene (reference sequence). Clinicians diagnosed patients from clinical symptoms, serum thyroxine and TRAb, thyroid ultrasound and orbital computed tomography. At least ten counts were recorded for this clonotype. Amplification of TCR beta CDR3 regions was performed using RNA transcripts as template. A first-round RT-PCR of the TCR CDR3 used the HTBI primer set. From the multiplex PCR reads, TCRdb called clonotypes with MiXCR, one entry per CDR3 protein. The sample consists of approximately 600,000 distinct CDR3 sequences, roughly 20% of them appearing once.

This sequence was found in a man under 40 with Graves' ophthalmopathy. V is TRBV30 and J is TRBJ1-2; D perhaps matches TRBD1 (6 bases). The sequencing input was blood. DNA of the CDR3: TGTGCCTGGAGTACAGGGCGGGTTGGCTACACCTTC. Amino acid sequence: CAWSTGRVGYTF.